This TCR beta chain was captured in a study of T cell repertoires in cytomegalovirus infection. This clonotype has just a few counts. Its antigen is still unknown. V gave up 8 bases and J gave up 5 bases; unmatched junction bases: 6. Looked up from germline, CDR1 is MNHEY and CDR2 is SVGAGI. CDR3 length: 13 amino acids. Using its own MiXCR run on the reads, TCRdb lists one record per CDR3 protein. The sample lists some 590,000 distinct CDR3 sequences; almost 40% were seen once. The V and J genes are TRBV6-5 and TRBJ2-3; TRBD1 matches 8 bases. Sequencing used cultured PBMCs, obtained from culture after CMV antigen stimulation. This TCR came from a human donor in good health (CMV status not recorded). Some clones in this sample may be carry-over from other donors' samples. In nucleotides, the CDR3 is TGTGCCAGCGGACAGGGAGGAAGAGATACGCAGTATTTT. It codes for CASGQGGRDTQYF.